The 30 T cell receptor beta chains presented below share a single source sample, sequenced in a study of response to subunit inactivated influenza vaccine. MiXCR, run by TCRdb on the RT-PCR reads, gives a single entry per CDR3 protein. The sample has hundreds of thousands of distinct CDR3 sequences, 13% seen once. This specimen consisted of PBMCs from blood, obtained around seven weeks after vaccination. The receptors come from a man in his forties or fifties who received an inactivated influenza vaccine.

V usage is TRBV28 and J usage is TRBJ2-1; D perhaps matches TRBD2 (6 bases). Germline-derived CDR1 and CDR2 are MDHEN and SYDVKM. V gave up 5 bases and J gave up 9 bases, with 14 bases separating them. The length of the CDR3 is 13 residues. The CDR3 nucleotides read TGTGCCAGCAGTGTAGGGACTGGGAGTGAGCAGTTCTTC. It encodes CASSVGTGSEQFF.

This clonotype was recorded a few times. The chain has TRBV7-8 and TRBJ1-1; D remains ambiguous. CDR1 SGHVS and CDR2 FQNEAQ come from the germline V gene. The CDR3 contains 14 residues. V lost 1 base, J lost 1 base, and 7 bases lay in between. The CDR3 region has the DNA TGTGCCAGCAGCTTAGTGGACCAGAACACTGAAGCTTTCTTT. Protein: CASSLVDQNTEAFF.

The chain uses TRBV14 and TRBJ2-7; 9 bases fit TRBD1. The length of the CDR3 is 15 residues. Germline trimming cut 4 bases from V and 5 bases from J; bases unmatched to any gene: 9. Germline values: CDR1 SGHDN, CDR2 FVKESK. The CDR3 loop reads CASSPPGTGKNEQYF. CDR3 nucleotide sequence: TGTGCCAGCAGCCCCCCCGGGACAGGGAAAAACGAGCAGTACTTC. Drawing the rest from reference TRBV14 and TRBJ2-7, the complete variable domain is EAGVTQFPSHSVIEKGQTVTLRCDPISGHDNLYWYRRVMGKEIKFLLHFVKESKQDESGMPNNRFLAERTGGTYSTLKVQPAELEDSGVYFCASSPPGTGKNEQYFGPGTRLTVT.

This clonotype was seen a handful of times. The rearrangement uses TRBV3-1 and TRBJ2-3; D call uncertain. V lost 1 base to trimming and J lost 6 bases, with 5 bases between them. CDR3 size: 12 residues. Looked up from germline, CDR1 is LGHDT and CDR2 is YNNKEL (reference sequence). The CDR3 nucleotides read TGTGCCAGCAGCCAAGTAATGGATACGCAGTATTTT. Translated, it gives CASSQVMDTQYF.

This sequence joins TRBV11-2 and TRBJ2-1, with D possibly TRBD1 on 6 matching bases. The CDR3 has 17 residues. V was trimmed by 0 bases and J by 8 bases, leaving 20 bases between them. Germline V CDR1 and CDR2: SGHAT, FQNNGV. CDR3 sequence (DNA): TGTGCCAGCAGCTTAGATTTTTGGAGCGGACAGCAGGATGAGCAGTTCTTC. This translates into CASSLDFWSGQQDEQFF.

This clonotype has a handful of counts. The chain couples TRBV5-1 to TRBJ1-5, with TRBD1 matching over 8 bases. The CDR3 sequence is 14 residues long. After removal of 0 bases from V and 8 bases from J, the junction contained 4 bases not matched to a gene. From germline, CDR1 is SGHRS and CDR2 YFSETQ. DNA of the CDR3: TGCGCCAGCAGCTTGGGAGGACAGGGAGAGCCCCAGCATTTT. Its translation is CASSLGGQGEPQHF.

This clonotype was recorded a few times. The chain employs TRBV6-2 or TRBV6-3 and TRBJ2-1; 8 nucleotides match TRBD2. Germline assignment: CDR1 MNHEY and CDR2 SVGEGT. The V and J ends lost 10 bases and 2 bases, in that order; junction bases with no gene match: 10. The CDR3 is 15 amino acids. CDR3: CATHTSGPTYNEQFF. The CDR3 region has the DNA TGTGCCACCCATACTAGCGGTCCTACCTACAATGAGCAGTTCTTC.

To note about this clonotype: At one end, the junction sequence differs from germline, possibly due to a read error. CDR3 loop: CACSPKVESSYNEQFF. The CDR3 nucleotides read TGTGCCTGCAGCCCGAAGGTCGAGAGCTCCTACAATGAGCAGTTCTTC. This chain connects TRBV3-1 to TRBJ2-1, with D unresolved. The CDR3 loop spans 16 amino acids. Per germline, CDR1 LGHDT and CDR2 YNNKEL (reference sequence).

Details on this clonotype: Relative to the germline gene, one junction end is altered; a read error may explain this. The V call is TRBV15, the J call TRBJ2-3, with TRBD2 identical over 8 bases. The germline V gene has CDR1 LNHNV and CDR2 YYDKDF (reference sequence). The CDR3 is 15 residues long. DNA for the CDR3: TGTGCCACCAGCGGAGAGCGGGGGCGCACAGATACGCAGTATTTT. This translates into CATSGERGRTDTQYF.

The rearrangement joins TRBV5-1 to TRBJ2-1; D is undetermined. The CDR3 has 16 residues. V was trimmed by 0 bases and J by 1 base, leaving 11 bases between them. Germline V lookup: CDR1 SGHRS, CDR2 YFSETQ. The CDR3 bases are TGCGCCAGCAGCTTGGGTTCCCGAATTTCCTACAATGAGCAGTTCTTC. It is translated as CASSLGSRISYNEQFF.

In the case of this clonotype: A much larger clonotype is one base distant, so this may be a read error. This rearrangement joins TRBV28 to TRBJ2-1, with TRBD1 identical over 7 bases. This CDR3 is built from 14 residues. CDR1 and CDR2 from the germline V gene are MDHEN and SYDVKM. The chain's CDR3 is CANSLLTGENEQFF. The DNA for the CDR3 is TGTGCCAACAGTCTCCTAACAGGGGAAAATGAGCAGTTCTTC.

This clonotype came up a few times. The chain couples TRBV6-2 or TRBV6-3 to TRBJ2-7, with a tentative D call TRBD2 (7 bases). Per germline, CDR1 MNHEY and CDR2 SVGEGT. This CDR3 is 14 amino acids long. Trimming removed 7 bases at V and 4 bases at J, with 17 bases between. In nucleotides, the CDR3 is TGTGCCAGCACCCAGCGGGGACACCCTTACGAGCAGTACTTC. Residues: CASTQRGHPYEQYF.

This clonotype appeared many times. Here the CDR3 DNA reads TGTGCCAGCACACAATTAGGGGAGGGGTCAGATACGCAGTATTTT. Amino acids: CASTQLGEGSDTQYF. The rearrangement joins TRBV7-2 to TRBJ2-3; 7 nucleotides line up with TRBD2. Germline V gene lookup returns CDR1 SGHTA and CDR2 FQGNSA. This CDR3 region has 15 residues. The trim removed 7 bases at V and 4 bases at J, leaving 11 bases unmatched.

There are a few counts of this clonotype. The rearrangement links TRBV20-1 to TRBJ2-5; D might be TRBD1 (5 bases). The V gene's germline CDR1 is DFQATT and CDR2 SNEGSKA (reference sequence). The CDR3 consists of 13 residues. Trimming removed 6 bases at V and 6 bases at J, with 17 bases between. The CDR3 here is CSAQAQDRKTQYF. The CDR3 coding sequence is TGCAGTGCCCAAGCACAGGATAGAAAGACCCAGTACTTC.

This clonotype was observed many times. Here the CDR3 DNA reads TGCAGTGCTAGAGATCGGTTTGGACTCGACTACGAGCAGTACTTC. Translating gives CSARDRFGLDYEQYF. The chain joins TRBV20-1 to TRBJ2-7; possible D gene TRBD2, 5 bases. V lost 0 bases and J 3 bases, leaving 15 bases between the germline ends. This CDR3 is 15 amino acids long. The germline gives CDR1 DFQATT, CDR2 SNEGSKA (reference sequence).

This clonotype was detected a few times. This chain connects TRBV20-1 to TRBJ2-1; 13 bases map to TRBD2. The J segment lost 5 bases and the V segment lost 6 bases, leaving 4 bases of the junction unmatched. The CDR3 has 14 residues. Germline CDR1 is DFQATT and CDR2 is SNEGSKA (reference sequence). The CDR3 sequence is CSAAGTSGNNEQFF. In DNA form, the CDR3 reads TGCAGTGCCGCTGGGACTAGCGGGAACAATGAGCAGTTCTTC.

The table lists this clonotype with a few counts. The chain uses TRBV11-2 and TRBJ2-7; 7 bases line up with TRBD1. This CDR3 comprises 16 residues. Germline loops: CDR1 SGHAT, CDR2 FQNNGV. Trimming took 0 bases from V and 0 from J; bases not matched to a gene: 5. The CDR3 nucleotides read TGTGCCAGCAGCTTAGATCTCGGGACAGCCTCCTACGAGCAGTACTTC. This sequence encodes CASSLDLGTASYEQYF.

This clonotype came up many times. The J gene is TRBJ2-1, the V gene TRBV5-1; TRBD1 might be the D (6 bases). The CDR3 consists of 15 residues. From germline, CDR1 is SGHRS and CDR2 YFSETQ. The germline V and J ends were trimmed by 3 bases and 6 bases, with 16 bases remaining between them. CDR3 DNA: TGCGCCAGCAGCTCTACAGGGTCTAGGCGCAATGAGCAGTTCTTC. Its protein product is CASSSTGSRRNEQFF.

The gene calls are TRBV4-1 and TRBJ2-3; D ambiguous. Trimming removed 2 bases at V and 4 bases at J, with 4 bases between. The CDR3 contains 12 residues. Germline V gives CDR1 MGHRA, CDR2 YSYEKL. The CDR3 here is CASSQISDTQYF. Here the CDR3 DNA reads TGCGCCAGCAGCCAAATTTCAGATACGCAGTATTTT.

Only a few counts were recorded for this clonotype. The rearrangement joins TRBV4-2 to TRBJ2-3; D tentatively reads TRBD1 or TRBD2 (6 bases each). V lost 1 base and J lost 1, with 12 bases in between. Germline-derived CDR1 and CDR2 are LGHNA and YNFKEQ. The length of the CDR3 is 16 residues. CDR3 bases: TGTGCCAGCAGCCAAGGAGGGGGGATTGGCACAGATACGCAGTATTTT. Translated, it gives CASSQGGGIGTDTQYF.

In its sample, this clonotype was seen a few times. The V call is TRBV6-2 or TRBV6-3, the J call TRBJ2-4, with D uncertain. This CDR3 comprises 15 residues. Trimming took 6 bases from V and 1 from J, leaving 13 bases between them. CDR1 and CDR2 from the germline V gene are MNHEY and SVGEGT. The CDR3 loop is CASRPITVAKNIQYF. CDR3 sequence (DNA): TGTGCCAGCAGACCCATCACAGTGGCCAAAAACATTCAGTACTTC.

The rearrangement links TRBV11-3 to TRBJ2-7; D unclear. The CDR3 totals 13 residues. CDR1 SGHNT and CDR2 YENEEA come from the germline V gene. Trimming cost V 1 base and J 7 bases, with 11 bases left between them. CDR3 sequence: CASSLVVGGEQYF. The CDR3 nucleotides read TGTGCCAGCAGCTTAGTAGTGGGTGGAGAGCAGTACTTC.

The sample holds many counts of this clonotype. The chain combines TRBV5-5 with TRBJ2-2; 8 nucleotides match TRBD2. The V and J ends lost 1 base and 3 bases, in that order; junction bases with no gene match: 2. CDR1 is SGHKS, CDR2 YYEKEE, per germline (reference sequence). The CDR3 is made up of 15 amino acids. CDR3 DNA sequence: TGTGCCAGCAGCTTGTCGGGGGGGCACACCGGGGAGCTGTTTTTT. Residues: CASSLSGGHTGELFF.

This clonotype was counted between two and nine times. This CDR3 is CATSDLGGTTPNEQFF. The CDR3 DNA is TGTGCCACCAGTGATTTGGGGGGGACTACCCCCAATGAGCAGTTCTTC. The rearrangement links TRBV24-1 to TRBJ2-1, with 7 positions matching TRBD2. Per germline, CDR1 KGHDR and CDR2 SFDVKD. J lost 6 bases, V lost 0 bases, and 7 bases had no gene match. The length of the CDR3 is 16 residues.

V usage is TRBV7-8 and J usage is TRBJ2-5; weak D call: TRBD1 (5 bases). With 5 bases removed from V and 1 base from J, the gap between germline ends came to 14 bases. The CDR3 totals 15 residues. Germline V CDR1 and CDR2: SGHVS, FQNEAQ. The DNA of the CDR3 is TGTGCCAGCAGCCCGAAGACAGTGATCCAAGAGACCCAGTACTTC. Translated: CASSPKTVIQETQYF. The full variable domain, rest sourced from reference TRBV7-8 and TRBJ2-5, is GAGVSQSPRYKVAKRGQDVALRCDPISGHVSLFWYQQALGQGPEFLTYFQNEAQLDKSGLPSDRFFAERPEGSVSTLKIQRTQQEDSAVYLCASSPKTVIQETQYFGPGTRLLVL.

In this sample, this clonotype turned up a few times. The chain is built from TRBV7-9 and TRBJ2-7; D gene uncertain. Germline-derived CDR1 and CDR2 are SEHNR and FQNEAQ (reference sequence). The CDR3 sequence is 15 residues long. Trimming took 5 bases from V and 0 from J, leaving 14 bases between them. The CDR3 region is CASSPVVGDSYEQYF. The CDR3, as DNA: TGTGCCAGCAGCCCCGTAGTTGGGGACTCCTACGAGCAGTACTTC.

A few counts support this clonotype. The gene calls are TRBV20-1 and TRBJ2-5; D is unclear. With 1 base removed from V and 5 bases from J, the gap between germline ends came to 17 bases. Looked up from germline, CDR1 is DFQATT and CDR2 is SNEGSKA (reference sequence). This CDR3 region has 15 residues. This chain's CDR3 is CSARGQTDVLETQYF. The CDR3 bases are TGCAGTGCTAGAGGTCAGACTGATGTTTTGGAGACCCAGTACTTC.

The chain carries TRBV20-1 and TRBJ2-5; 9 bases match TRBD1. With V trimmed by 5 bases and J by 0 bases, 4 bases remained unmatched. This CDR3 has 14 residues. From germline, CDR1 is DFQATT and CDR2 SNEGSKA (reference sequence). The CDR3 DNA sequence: TGCAGTGCTGGACAGGGGCTTAACCAAGAGACCCAGTACTTC. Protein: CSAGQGLNQETQYF.

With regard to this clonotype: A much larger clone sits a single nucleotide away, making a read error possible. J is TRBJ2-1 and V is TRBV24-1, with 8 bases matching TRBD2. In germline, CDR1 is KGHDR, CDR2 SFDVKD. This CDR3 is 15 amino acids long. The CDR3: CATSDPAGADNERFF. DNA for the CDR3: TGTGCCACCAGTGATCCAGCGGGAGCTGACAATGAGCGGTTCTTC.

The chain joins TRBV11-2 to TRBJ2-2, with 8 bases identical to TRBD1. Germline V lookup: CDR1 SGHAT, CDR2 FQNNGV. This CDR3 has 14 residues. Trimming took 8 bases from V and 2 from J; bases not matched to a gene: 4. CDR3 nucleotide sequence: TGTGCCAGCGAGGACAGGGCAAACACCGGGGAGCTGTTTTTT. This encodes CASEDRANTGELFF.